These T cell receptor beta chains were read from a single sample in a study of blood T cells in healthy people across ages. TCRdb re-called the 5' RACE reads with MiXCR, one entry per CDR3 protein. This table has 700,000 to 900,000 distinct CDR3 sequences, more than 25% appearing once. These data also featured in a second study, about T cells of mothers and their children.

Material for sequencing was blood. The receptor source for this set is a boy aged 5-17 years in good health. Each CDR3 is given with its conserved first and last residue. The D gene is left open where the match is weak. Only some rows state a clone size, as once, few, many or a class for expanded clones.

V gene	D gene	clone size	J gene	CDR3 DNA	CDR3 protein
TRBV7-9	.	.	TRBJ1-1	TGTGCCAGCAGCTTAATGGGGGCGTGGTACACTGAAGCTTTCTTT	CASSLMGAWYTEAFF
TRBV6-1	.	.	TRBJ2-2	TGTGCCAGCAGTCTTTCAGAAACTAGAACCGGGGAGCTGTTTTTT	CASSLSETRTGELFF
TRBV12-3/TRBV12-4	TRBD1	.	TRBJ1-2	TGTGCCAGCAGAAGGACAGGGGAGAGTTTAGGCTACACCTTC	CASRRTGESLGYTF
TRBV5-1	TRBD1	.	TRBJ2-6	TGCGCCAGCTTGGGGCAGGGGGATTTCTCTGGGGCCAACGTCCTGACTTTC	CASLGQGDFSGANVLTF
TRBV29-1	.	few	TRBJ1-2	TGCAGCGTTGAAAAAGGGGGAAATGGCTACACCTTC	CSVEKGGNGYTF
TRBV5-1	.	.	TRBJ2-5	TGCGCCAGCAGCCTCCCGTCCTTACGTGAGGAGACCCAGTACTTC	CASSLPSLREETQYF
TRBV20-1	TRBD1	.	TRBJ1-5	TGCAGTGCTGTACAGGGGACCAATCAGCCCCAGCATTTT	CSAVQGTNQPQHF
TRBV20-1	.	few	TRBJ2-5	TGCAGTGCCCCTCGTGGTCTCCAATGGGGGGAGACCCAGTACTTC	CSAPRGLQWGETQYF
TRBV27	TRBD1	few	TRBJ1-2	TGTGCCAGCAGTTTCCTCCGGGACAGGATCCCTAACTATGGCTACACCTTC	CASSFLRDRIPNYGYTF
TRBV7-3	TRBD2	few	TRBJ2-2	TGTGCCAGCAGCTCGGGACTAGCGGGGCGCCGAGGAGTCACCGGGGAGCTGTTTTTT	CASSSGLAGRRGVTGELFF
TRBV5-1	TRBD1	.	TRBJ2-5	TGCGCCAGCAGCATATATGACAGGGGGGAGACCCAGTACTTC	CASSIYDRGETQYF
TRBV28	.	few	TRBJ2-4	TGTGCCAGCCGCGGCTCTCGAATTCAGTACTTC	CASRGSRIQYF
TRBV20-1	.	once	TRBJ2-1	TGCAGTGCTAGAGATCCCCGTGGGCGGGGCAATGAGCAGTTCTTC	CSARDPRGRGNEQFF
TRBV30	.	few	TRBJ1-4	TGTGCCTGGAGTCTGCCGGGACTTGAGGAAAAACTGTTTTTT	CAWSLPGLEEKLFF
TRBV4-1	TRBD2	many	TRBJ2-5	TGCGCCAGCAGCCAATACGGGGGGGCCAGAGAGACCCAGTACTTC	CASSQYGGARETQYF
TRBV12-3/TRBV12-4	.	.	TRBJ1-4	TGTGCCAGCAGTCCCGACTATGGCGAGCTGTTTTTT	CASSPDYGELFF
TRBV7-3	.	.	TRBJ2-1	TGTGCCAGCAGCGGTCGGGGATCCTACAATGAGCAGTTCTTC	CASSGRGSYNEQFF
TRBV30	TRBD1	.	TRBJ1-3	TGTGCCTGGGAAACAGGGGGCGTCGGGAACACCATATATTTT	CAWETGGVGNTIYF
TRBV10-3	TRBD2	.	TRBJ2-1	TGTGCCATCAGTGACTGGGGCGGGAGGTCTGGAAATGAGCAGTTCTTC	CAISDWGGRSGNEQFF
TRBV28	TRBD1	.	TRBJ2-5	TGTGCCAGCAGTCCCCTTGGGACAGGGAGGTTAGGAGAGACCCAGTACTTC	CASSPLGTGRLGETQYF
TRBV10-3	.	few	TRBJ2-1	TGTGCCTCCGAAGCGGGCCGGGGCGAGCAGTTCTTC	CASEAGRGEQFF
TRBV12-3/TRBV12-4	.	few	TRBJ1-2	TGTGCCGTAGGCCCTCTATCGGTTTATGGCTACACCTTC	CAVGPLSVYGYTF
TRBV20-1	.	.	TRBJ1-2	TGCAGTGCTGGCGACAGGCGGTCCGCCTATGGCTACACCTTC	CSAGDRRSAYGYTF
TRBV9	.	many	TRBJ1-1	TGTGCCAGCAGCGTAGCAGGGGAAGCTTTCTTT	CASSVAGEAFF
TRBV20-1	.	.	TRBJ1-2	TGCAGTGCTAGAGTTCCAGACGGCTATGGCTACACCTTC	CSARVPDGYGYTF
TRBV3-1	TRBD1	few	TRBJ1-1	TGTGCCAGCAGCCTTACAGGGGGCGTTGGGGGGAGTACTGAAGCTTTCTTT	CASSLTGGVGGSTEAFF
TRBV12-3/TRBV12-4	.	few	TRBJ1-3	TGTGCCAGCAGTTTAGGGGACATCTCTGGAAACACCATATATTTT	CASSLGDISGNTIYF
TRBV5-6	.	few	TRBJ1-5	TGTGCCAGCAGCTTGTCGGCGTATAGCAATCAGCCCCAGCATTTT	CASSLSAYSNQPQHF
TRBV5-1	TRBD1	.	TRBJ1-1	TGCGCCAGCAGCTCCCGGGACAGGTTGGGTGAAGCTTTCTTT	CASSSRDRLGEAFF
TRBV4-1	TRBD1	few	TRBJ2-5	TGCGCCAGCAGCCCCAAAGGGGGACAGGGAGAGACCCAGTACTTC	CASSPKGGQGETQYF
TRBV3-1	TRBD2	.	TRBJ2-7	TGTGCCAGCAGCCAAGGGATAGCGGGGAGATACGAGCAGTACTTC	CASSQGIAGRYEQYF
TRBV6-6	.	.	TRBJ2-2	TGTGCCAGCATCCCAACTGGTGCGAACACCGGGGAGCTGTTTTTT	CASIPTGANTGELFF
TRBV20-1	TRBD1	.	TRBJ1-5	TGCAGTGCTGTCCGGGACAGGGACAATCAGCCCCAGCATTTT	CSAVRDRDNQPQHF
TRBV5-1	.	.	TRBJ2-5	TGCGCCAGCAGCCACGGACATCCCCAAGAGACCCAGTACTTC	CASSHGHPQETQYF
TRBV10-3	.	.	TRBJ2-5	TGTGCCATCAGTGAGACCAGGGTGGAGTCGGCAACAAGGGAGACCCAGTACTTC	CAISETRVESATRETQYF
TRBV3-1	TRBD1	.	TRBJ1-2	TGTGCCAGCAGCCAACCGGGACAGGGGGCGCGCGGCTACACCTTC	CASSQPGQGARGYTF
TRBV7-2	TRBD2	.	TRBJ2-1	TGTGCCAGCAGCTTAATCCTTAGCGGGGGCTACTCCTACAATGAGCAGTTCTTC	CASSLILSGGYSYNEQFF
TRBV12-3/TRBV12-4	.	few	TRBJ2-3	TGTGCCAGCATCCCCACGGGCACAGATACGCAGTATTTT	CASIPTGTDTQYF
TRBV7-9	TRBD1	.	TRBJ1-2	TGTGCCAGCAGTTTACAGGGGACGCCGAATAACTATGGCTACACCTTC	CASSLQGTPNNYGYTF
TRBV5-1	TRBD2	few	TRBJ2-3	TGCGCCAGCAGCGCAGGGGCTAGCGGGGGAGATACGCAGTATTTT	CASSAGASGGDTQYF
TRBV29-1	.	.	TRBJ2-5	TGCAGCGTGCCGAGGGAACCCGGGCGAGAGACCCAGTACTTC	CSVPREPGRETQYF
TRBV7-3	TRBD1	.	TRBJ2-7	TGTGCCAGCAGCCCCCGACAGGGGGCGCATGAGCAGTACTTC	CASSPRQGAHEQYF
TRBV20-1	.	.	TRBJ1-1	TGCAGTGCTCGGGGGAGGGGCTACACTGAAGCTTTCTTT	CSARGRGYTEAFF
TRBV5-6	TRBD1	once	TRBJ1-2	TGTGCCAGTACGGAGGGGGCCTATGGCTACACCTTC	CASTEGAYGYTF
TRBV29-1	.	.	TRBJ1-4	TGCAGCGTTGTTGAGACCCGGGAAGAACTGTTTTTT	CSVVETREELFF
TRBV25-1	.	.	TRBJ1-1	TGTGCCAGCAGTGAGAGGGGGACAAACCGGGTCACTGAAGCTTTCTTT	CASSERGTNRVTEAFF
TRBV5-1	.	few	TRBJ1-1	TGCGCCAGCAGCTTGATGGGGGCTGGCGCTGAAGCTTTCTTT	CASSLMGAGAEAFF
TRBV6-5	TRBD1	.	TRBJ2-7	TGTGCCAGCAGTAATACCGGGACAGAGAGCTACGAGCAGTACTTC	CASSNTGTESYEQYF
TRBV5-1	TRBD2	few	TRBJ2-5	TGCGCCAGCAGCCCCTGGACTAGCGGGGGTTTACAAGAGACCCAGTACTTC	CASSPWTSGGLQETQYF
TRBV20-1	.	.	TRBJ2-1	TGCAGTACTGCTAGCTGGTTGAGCTCCTACAATGAGCAGTTCTTC	CSTASWLSSYNEQFF
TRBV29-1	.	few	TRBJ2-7	TGCAGCGTTGAAGTCAGGGGCTACGAGCAGTACTTC	CSVEVRGYEQYF
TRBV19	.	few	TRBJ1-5	TGTGCCAGTAATTCCGGGGGTTTCAATCAGCCCCAGCATTTT	CASNSGGFNQPQHF
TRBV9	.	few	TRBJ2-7	TGTGCCAGCAACCGAGACAGCAGGTACGAGCAGTACTTC	CASNRDSRYEQYF
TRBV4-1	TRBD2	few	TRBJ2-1	TGCGCCAGCAGCCTTACTTATGGCGGGGGGGTCAATGAGCAGTTCTTC	CASSLTYGGGVNEQFF
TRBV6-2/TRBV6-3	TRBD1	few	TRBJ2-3	TGTGCCAGCAATAGACAGGGGAGCACAGATACGCAGTATTTT	CASNRQGSTDTQYF
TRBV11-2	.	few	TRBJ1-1	TGTGCCAGCAGCTTAGTTCTGGGGGCGAACACTGAAGCTTTCTTT	CASSLVLGANTEAFF
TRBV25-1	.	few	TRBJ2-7	TGTGCCAGCAGTGGACGGAGGAGCGAGCAGTACTTC	CASSGRRSEQYF